These T cell receptor beta chains were read from a single sample in a study of OX40 agonist ivuxolimab in advanced cancers. This table comes from immunoSEQ multiplex PCR, and its TCRdb copy is limited to in-frame clones, with some not included. The table includes about 91,000 clones, 80% to 85% detected once. The source material was CD4+ or CD8+ T cells sorted from blood, sampled in a trial of the OX40 agonist ivuxolimab. The receptors stem from an adult with an advanced solid tumor such as melanoma, head and neck, liver or kidney cancer. Both conserved end residues are part of each CDR3. D genes are given only for firm matches. Only some rows state a clone size, as once, few, many or a class for expanded clones.

j_gene: TRBJ1-6; d_gene: TRBD1; v_gene: TRBV5-6; abundance: NA; CDR3aa: CASSLDPGTGSSPLHF; CDR3nt: TGTGCCAGCAGCTTGGATCCGGGGACAGGGAGCTCACCCCTCCACTTT
j_gene: TRBJ1-1; d_gene: NA; v_gene: TRBV2; abundance: NA; CDR3aa: CASRQEAGDTEAFF; CDR3nt: TGTGCCAGCAGACAGGAGGCAGGGGACACTGAAGCTTTCTTT
j_gene: TRBJ2-1; d_gene: NA; v_gene: TRBV28; abundance: NA; CDR3aa: CASETGSGNEQFF; CDR3nt: TGTGCCAGCGAGACGGGGTCAGGCAATGAGCAGTTCTTC
j_gene: TRBJ1-2; d_gene: NA; v_gene: TRBV6-5; abundance: NA; CDR3aa: CASRPDGTRGYTF; CDR3nt: TGTGCCAGCAGACCCGACGGGACAAGGGGCTACACCTTC
j_gene: TRBJ1-6; d_gene: NA; v_gene: TRBV2; abundance: few; CDR3aa: CASNSLWNSPLHF; CDR3nt: TGTGCCAGCAACTCTCTATGGAATTCACCCCTCCACTTT
j_gene: TRBJ1-2; d_gene: NA; v_gene: TRBV6-5; abundance: NA; CDR3aa: CASSKLQGYGYTF; CDR3nt: TGTGCCAGCAGCAAGTTACAGGGCTATGGCTACACCTTC
j_gene: TRBJ1-1; d_gene: NA; v_gene: TRBV19; abundance: NA; CDR3aa: CASSISTENTEAFF; CDR3nt: TGTGCCAGTAGTATCTCGACAGAAAACACTGAAGCTTTCTTT
j_gene: TRBJ2-7; d_gene: NA; v_gene: TRBV18; abundance: NA; CDR3aa: CASSPILKGEQYF; CDR3nt: TGTGCCAGCTCACCAATACTAAAAGGCGAGCAGTACTTC
j_gene: TRBJ2-2; d_gene: TRBD1; v_gene: TRBV4-3; abundance: NA; CDR3aa: CASSQPGTGAPNTGELFF; CDR3nt: TGCGCCAGCAGCCAGCCCGGGACAGGGGCCCCGAACACCGGGGAGCTGTTTTTT
j_gene: TRBJ2-5; d_gene: TRBD1; v_gene: TRBV28; abundance: NA; CDR3aa: CASSLPTGQDGQTQYF; CDR3nt: TGTGCCAGCAGCCTCCCGACAGGGCAGGATGGCCAGACCCAGTACTTC
j_gene: TRBJ1-6; d_gene: NA; v_gene: TRBV7-9; abundance: NA; CDR3aa: CASSGGTYSPLHF; CDR3nt: TGTGCCAGCAGCGGAGGGACGTATTCACCCCTCCACTTT
j_gene: TRBJ1-2; d_gene: NA; v_gene: TRBV7-2; abundance: NA; CDR3aa: CASSLGALTGSGGYTF; CDR3nt: TGTGCCAGCAGCTTAGGAGCCCTAACAGGGTCGGGTGGCTACACCTTC
j_gene: TRBJ1-5; d_gene: NA; v_gene: TRBV4-2; abundance: NA; CDR3aa: CASSQVREAQPQHF; CDR3nt: TGTGCCAGCAGCCAAGTTAGGGAAGCTCAGCCCCAGCATTTT
j_gene: TRBJ1-2; d_gene: NA; v_gene: TRBV29-1; abundance: once; CDR3aa: CSAVGLASYGYTF; CDR3nt: TGCAGCGCCGTTGGGCTAGCGTCCTATGGCTACACCTTC
j_gene: TRBJ2-6; d_gene: TRBD1; v_gene: TRBV30; abundance: NA; CDR3aa: CAWTRDRDSSGANVLTF; CDR3nt: TGTGCCTGGACTAGGGACAGGGACAGCTCTGGGGCCAACGTCCTGACTTTC
j_gene: TRBJ1-6; d_gene: NA; v_gene: TRBV10-3; abundance: NA; CDR3aa: CAITRGQLNSPLHF; CDR3nt: TGTGCCATCACCCGGGGCCAGCTTAATTCACCCCTCCACTTT
j_gene: TRBJ2-2; d_gene: NA; v_gene: TRBV2; abundance: NA; CDR3aa: CASIGPTTTGELFF; CDR3nt: TGTGCCAGCATAGGACCCACGACCACCGGGGAGCTGTTTTTT
j_gene: TRBJ2-7; d_gene: NA; v_gene: TRBV5-1; abundance: NA; CDR3aa: CASSLQGGNYEQYF; CDR3nt: TGCGCCAGCAGCTTGCAGGGAGGCAACTACGAGCAGTACTTC
j_gene: TRBJ2-4; d_gene: NA; v_gene: TRBV5-4; abundance: NA; CDR3aa: CASSLGGAAKNIQYF; CDR3nt: TGTGCCAGCAGCTTGGGCGGGGCAGCCAAAAACATTCAGTACTTC
j_gene: TRBJ2-6; d_gene: TRBD1; v_gene: TRBV4-2; abundance: NA; CDR3aa: CASTPQGAGANVLTF; CDR3nt: TGTGCCAGCACCCCTCAGGGGGCTGGGGCCAACGTCCTGACTTTC
j_gene: TRBJ1-1; d_gene: NA; v_gene: TRBV6-5; abundance: NA; CDR3aa: CASSLQRGLTEAFF; CDR3nt: TGTGCCAGCAGTCTACAACGGGGGCTGACTGAAGCTTTCTTT
j_gene: TRBJ2-7; d_gene: NA; v_gene: TRBV10-3; abundance: NA; CDR3aa: CAIRVRAATHEQYF; CDR3nt: TGTGCCATCAGGGTACGAGCGGCGACCCACGAGCAGTACTTC
j_gene: TRBJ1-6; d_gene: NA; v_gene: TRBV2; abundance: NA; CDR3aa: CASRPVVASSPLHF; CDR3nt: TGTGCCAGCAGGCCGGTGGTGGCCAGTTCACCCCTCCACTTT
j_gene: TRBJ1-2; d_gene: NA; v_gene: TRBV19; abundance: once; CDR3aa: CASNRGSYGYTF; CDR3nt: TGTGCCAGTAATCGGGGATCCTATGGCTACACCTTC
j_gene: TRBJ1-3; d_gene: NA; v_gene: TRBV7-2; abundance: NA; CDR3aa: CASSLRSSGNTIYF; CDR3nt: TGTGCCAGCAGCTTAAGGAGCTCTGGAAACACCATATATTTT
j_gene: TRBJ1-2; d_gene: TRBD1; v_gene: TRBV5-6; abundance: NA; CDR3aa: CASSLTGQGAWGYTF; CDR3nt: TGTGCCAGCAGCTTAACGGGACAGGGGGCTTGGGGCTACACCTTC
j_gene: TRBJ2-7; d_gene: TRBD1; v_gene: TRBV27; abundance: NA; CDR3aa: CASSPAGGLSYEQYF; CDR3nt: TGTGCCAGCAGTCCCGCAGGGGGCCTCTCCTACGAGCAGTACTTC
j_gene: TRBJ2-2; d_gene: NA; v_gene: TRBV2; abundance: NA; CDR3aa: CASSDQGTVNTGELFF; CDR3nt: TGTGCCAGCAGTGACCAAGGGACGGTGAACACCGGGGAGCTGTTTTTT
j_gene: TRBJ1-1; d_gene: NA; v_gene: TRBV6-5; abundance: NA; CDR3aa: CAVTRGTEAFF; CDR3nt: TGTGCCGTAACAAGGGGCACTGAAGCTTTCTTT
j_gene: TRBJ2-2; d_gene: TRBD1; v_gene: TRBV5-1; abundance: NA; CDR3aa: CASRTGQGLAGELFF; CDR3nt: TGCGCCAGCAGAACCGGACAGGGGCTTGCCGGGGAGCTGTTTTTT
j_gene: TRBJ2-2; d_gene: NA; v_gene: TRBV28; abundance: once; CDR3aa: CATLPSTGELFF; CDR3nt: TGTGCCACCCTCCCGAGCACCGGGGAGCTGTTTTTT
j_gene: TRBJ2-5; d_gene: TRBD1; v_gene: TRBV2; abundance: few; CDR3aa: CASGAGGQETQYF; CDR3nt: TGTGCCAGCGGGGCAGGGGGCCAAGAGACCCAGTACTTC
j_gene: TRBJ1-4; d_gene: TRBD1; v_gene: TRBV7-2; abundance: NA; CDR3aa: CASSLGDRENEKLFF; CDR3nt: TGTGCCAGCAGCTTAGGCGACAGGGAAAATGAAAAACTGTTTTTT